Shown below are 19 T cell receptor beta chains from a single sample sequenced in a study of T cell repertoires in cytomegalovirus infection. These receptors' antigens are unknown. TCRdb re-analysed the reads in MiXCR, keeping a single row per CDR3 protein. Seen here are approximately 600,000 distinct CDR3 sequences, almost 40% observed once, and the top ten hold about 46%. The sequencing here drew on cultured PBMCs, taken from culture after CMV antigen stimulation. The receptor set was obtained from a human donor in good health (CMV status not recorded). Some clones in this sample may be carry-over from other donors' samples.

This clonotype appeared a few times. This sequence joins TRBV7-2 and TRBJ1-2, with 8 bases that match TRBD1. Germline CDR1 and CDR2: SGHTA and FQGNSA. The CDR3 spans 14 residues. Unmatched junction bases numbered 7, after V lost 3 bases and J lost 7 bases. The CDR3 DNA reads TGTGCCAGCAGCTTGGGGACAGGACGGGCTGGCTACACCTTC. Translated, it gives CASSLGTGRAGYTF.

This clonotype turned up a few times. V is TRBV27 and J is TRBJ2-6; D gene uncertain. Trimming took 5 bases from V and 4 from J, leaving 9 bases between them. The CDR3 extends over 14 amino acids. The V gene's germline CDR1 is MNHEY and CDR2 SMNVEV (reference sequence). CDR3 coding DNA: TGTGCCAGCAGTCCTATTCTGGGGGCCAACGTCCTGACTTTC. As protein: CASSPILGANVLTF.

The chain couples TRBV12-3 or TRBV12-4 to TRBJ1-4; D call uncertain. This CDR3 is 15 amino acids long. Trimming stripped 5 bases from V and 0 bases from J, with 10 bases between. The CDR3 spells CASSRSSATNEKLFF. CDR3 DNA sequence: TGTGCCAGCAGTCGGTCTAGTGCAACTAATGAAAAACTGTTTTTT.

The chain joins TRBV27 to TRBJ1-2; 7 positions match TRBD1. Germline trimming cut 7 bases from V and 3 bases from J; bases unmatched to any gene: 5. The CDR3 loop spans 13 amino acids. Germline CDR1 MNHEY, CDR2 SMNVEV (reference sequence). The CDR3 spells CASIDRVDYGYTF. Written as DNA, the CDR3 is TGTGCCAGCATCGACAGGGTGGACTATGGCTACACCTTC.

V gene TRBV12-3 or TRBV12-4 combines with J gene TRBJ1-1, with D perhaps TRBD1 (5 bases). The CDR3 runs to 13 residues. The germline V and J ends were trimmed by 2 bases and 6 bases, with 10 bases remaining between them. This CDR3 is CASSLQRGAEAFF. CDR3 nucleotides: TGTGCCAGCAGTTTACAACGGGGCGCTGAAGCTTTCTTT.

The chain employs TRBV7-6 and TRBJ2-1; 7 bases are a match to TRBD2. The CDR3 sequence is 14 residues long. Germline CDR1 SGHVS, CDR2 FNYEAQ. V lost 2 bases and J lost 12; bases outside the gene matches: 10. CDR3 nucleotides: TGTGCCAGCAGCTTACGGGGGGTTACAATGAGGCAGTTCTTC. Translating gives CASSLRGVTMRQFF.

V and J are TRBV7-8 and TRBJ2-2, with 7 bases identical to TRBD2. V trimming: 5 bases; J trimming: 7 bases; junction bases outside the gene matches: 13. Germline CDR1 reads SGHVS; CDR2 reads FQNEAQ. The CDR3 sequence is 16 residues long. The CDR3 coding sequence is TGTGCCAGCAGCCCATCTAGCGGACGGCCCTACGGGGAGCTGTTTTTT. Amino acids: CASSPSSGRPYGELFF.

This clonotype occurred a few times. The chain recombines TRBV20-1 with TRBJ2-7; TRBD2 aligns across 10 bases. Trimming took 0 bases from V and 7 from J; bases not matched to a gene: 9. This CDR3 has 15 amino acids. CDR1 and CDR2 from the germline V gene are DFQATT and SNEGSKA (reference sequence). The CDR3 DNA reads as TGCAGTGCTAGAGATATACTAGCGGGGATCTCAGAGCAGTACTTC. Translating gives CSARDILAGISEQYF.

The CDR3 is CASSSYLAFTDTQYF. In nucleotides, the CDR3 is TGTGCCAGCAGCTCGTACTTAGCATTCACAGATACGCAGTATTTT. The V call is TRBV7-9, the J call TRBJ2-3; D is undetermined. The CDR3 extends over 15 amino acids. The ends were cut back, 4 bases at V and 2 bases at J, with 13 bases in the middle. Germline V gene data show CDR1 as SEHNR and CDR2 as FQNEAQ (reference sequence).

This clonotype has just one count. The conserved phenylalanine or tryptophan is not found at the CDR3 terminus, so this likely reflects a read error. The V and J genes are TRBV20-1 and TRBJ2-7, with D perhaps TRBD1 (7 bases). CDR1 is DFQATT and CDR2 is SNEGSKA in the germline V gene (reference sequence). The CDR3 has 14 residues. The germline V and J ends were trimmed by 4 bases and 1 base, with 14 bases remaining between them. The CDR3 region is CSATRRGRSYEQYL. The CDR3 DNA sequence: TGCAGTGCTACCCGGAGGGGGCGATCCTACGAGCAGTACCTC.

The DNA for the CDR3 is TGTGCCAGCAGCCGCCACTCGGAGAAGGTTTTGGGGACCGGGGAGCTGTTTTTT. Encoded protein: CASSRHSEKVLGTGELFF. The chain joins TRBV3-1 to TRBJ2-2; D gene unclear. This CDR3 region has 18 residues. In germline, CDR1 is LGHDT, CDR2 YNNKEL (reference sequence). Trimming took off 4 bases at V and 5 bases at J, with 23 bases between the two ends.

This clonotype was detected a few times. This chain links TRBV7-2 with TRBJ2-5; the D gene is possibly TRBD1 (6 bases). This CDR3 region has 15 residues. Germline CDR1 is SGHTA and CDR2 is FQGNSA. Trimming left V 2 bases short and J 1 base short, with 11 bases between. CDR3 residues: CASSLIRGAQETQYF. The CDR3 DNA reads as TGTGCCAGCAGCTTAATCAGGGGAGCCCAAGAGACCCAGTACTTC.

V and J are TRBV27 and TRBJ1-6, with unresolved D. CDR3 length equals 14 residues. Germline values: CDR1 MNHEY, CDR2 SMNVEV (reference sequence). The V gene lost 9 bases and the J gene lost 0 bases, with 9 bases spanning the gap. The CDR3 protein is CAREICSYNSPLHF. As DNA, the CDR3 is TGTGCCAGAGAGATTTGCTCCTATAATTCACCCCTCCACTTT.

This clonotype has just a few counts. The J gene is TRBJ2-2, the V gene TRBV6-1; D possibly corresponds to TRBD1 (6 bases). V dropped 10 bases and J dropped 7 bases, with 19 bases sitting between them. The CDR3 runs 14 residues. CDR1 is MNHNS and CDR2 is SASEGT in the germline V gene. CDR3 in DNA: TGTGCCACCGGACCTCAGGGGACCCTCGGGGAGCTGTTTTTT. Translating gives CATGPQGTLGELFF.

The J gene is TRBJ2-1, the V gene TRBV6-6, with D hard to call. CDR1 MNHNY and CDR2 SVGAGI come from the germline V gene (reference sequence). This CDR3 has 11 residues. V was cut by 8 bases and J by 12 bases, with 14 bases left in between. The DNA for the CDR3 is TGTGCCAGCGTCCACCGTAAGGCGCAGTTCTTC. Residues: CASVHRKAQFF.

The chain joins TRBV15 to TRBJ1-6; D uncertain. In germline, CDR1 is LNHNV, CDR2 YYDKDF (reference sequence). The CDR3 extends over 15 amino acids. The germline V and J ends were trimmed by 6 bases and 8 bases, with 17 bases remaining between them. The CDR3 is CATRSDRGGYSPLHF. In DNA form, the CDR3 reads TGTGCCACCAGATCCGACCGCGGCGGCTATTCACCCCTCCACTTT. The full variable domain, completed using reference TRBV15 and TRBJ1-6, is DAMVIQNPRYQVTQFGKPVTLSCSQTLNHNVMYWYQQKSSQAPKLLFHYYDKDFNNEADTPDNFQSRRPNTSFCFLDIRSPGLGDTAMYLCATRSDRGGYSPLHFGNGTRLTVT.

This clonotype was counted once. The chain carries TRBV7-2 and TRBJ2-2; D is perhaps TRBD1 or TRBD2 (5 bases each). Germline V lookup: CDR1 SGHTA, CDR2 FQGNSA. This CDR3 spans 17 amino acids. V dropped 5 bases and J dropped 4 bases, with 20 bases sitting between them. The CDR3 sequence is CASSSDSAAVTTGELFF. CDR3 in DNA: TGTGCCAGCAGCAGCGACAGTGCAGCGGTGACCACCGGGGAGCTGTTTTTT.

There are a few counts of this clonotype. This chain connects TRBV12-5 to TRBJ2-2; unclear D gene. V was pared by 1 base and J by 6 bases, with 3 bases between. CDR3 length equals 12 residues. The V gene's germline CDR1 is LGHNT and CDR2 FRNRAP. CDR3 loop: CASGLGAGELFF. The CDR3 coding sequence is TGTGCTAGTGGTTTGGGAGCCGGGGAGCTGTTTTTT. The variable domain in full, with the rest retrieved from reference TRBV12-5 and TRBJ2-2, is DARVTQTPRHKVTEMGQEVTMRCQPILGHNTVFWYRQTMMQGLELLAYFRNRAPLDDSGMPKDRFSAEMPDATLATLKIQPSEPRDSAVYFCASGLGAGELFFGEGSRLTVL.

The chain combines TRBV7-9 with TRBJ2-4; D uncertain. This CDR3 spans 12 amino acids. Trimming stripped 1 base from V and 11 bases from J, with 9 bases between. CDR1 and CDR2 from the germline V gene are SEHNR and FQNEAQ (reference sequence). The CDR3 is CASSLGTSVQYF. The CDR3, as DNA: TGTGCCAGCAGCTTAGGGACCTCGGTTCAGTACTTC.